The clone carrying this TCR beta chain has only one observation. Its antigen is unidentified. V lost 8 bases and J lost 1, with 20 bases in between. The CDR3 spans 16 residues. Germline assignment: CDR1 SNHLY and CDR2 FYNNEI. This sample is drawn from a study of identical twins' blood T cells. The wider study: About six alpha and roughly six beta libraries together yielded 50 million or so reads. Notes on the study in general: V gene usage reportedly matched far better within twin pairs than unrelated donors. Each donor's most abundant TCRbeta clonotypes shared more CDR3 sequences with her twin than unrelated donors.

MiXCR, applied by TCRdb to the 5' RACE reads, yields one record per CDR3 protein. The data show 350,000 to 450,000 distinct CDR3 sequences, approximately 30% seen once. The V and J genes are TRBV2 and TRBJ1-1; possibly TRBD1 for D (6 bases). The sequencing input was PBMCs. The TCR sequence derives from a woman between 18 and 55 years old in good health. The CDR3 reads CASGGKTGTGNTEAFF. The DNA of the CDR3 is TGTGCCAGCGGGGGGAAAACAGGGACTGGGAACACTGAAGCTTTCTTT.